The present T cell receptor beta chain was sequenced within a study of identical twins. Per germline, CDR1 SGHDT and CDR2 YYEEEE. The CDR3 extends over 16 amino acids. Each CDR3 protein gets one entry after TCRdb re-called the 5' RACE reads with MiXCR. The sample shows 140,000 to 150,000 distinct CDR3 sequences, around 3.5% of them seen only once. Study outcomes and limitations: Fewer insertions characterized abundant cord blood beta clonotypes, whereas memory repertoires showed none. Out-of-frame alpha sequences common to twins exhibited a surplus of low generation probability.

Details on this clonotype: The antigen remains undetermined. With a much larger clone just one base away, this may be a read error.

The V and J genes are TRBV5-6 and TRBJ1-2, with 10 bases matching TRBD1. Sequences were obtained from memory T cells sorted from blood. This sequence was found in a man aged 18 to 35 in good health. CDR3 loop: CASSMTGGNRDYGYNF. CDR3 in DNA: TGTGCCAGCAGTATGACAGGGGGCAACAGAGACTATGGCTACAACTTC.